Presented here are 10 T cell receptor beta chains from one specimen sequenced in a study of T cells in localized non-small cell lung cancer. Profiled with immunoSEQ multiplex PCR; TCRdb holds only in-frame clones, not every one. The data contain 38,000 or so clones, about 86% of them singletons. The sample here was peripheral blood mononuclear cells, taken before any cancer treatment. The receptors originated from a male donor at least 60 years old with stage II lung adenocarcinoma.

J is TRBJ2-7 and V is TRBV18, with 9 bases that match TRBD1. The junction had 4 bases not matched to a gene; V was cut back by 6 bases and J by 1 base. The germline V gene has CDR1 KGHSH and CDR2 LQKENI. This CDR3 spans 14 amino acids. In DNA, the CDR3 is TGTGCCAGCTCTCCGGGACAGGGTTCCTACGAGCAGTACTTC. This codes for CASSPGQGSYEQYF.

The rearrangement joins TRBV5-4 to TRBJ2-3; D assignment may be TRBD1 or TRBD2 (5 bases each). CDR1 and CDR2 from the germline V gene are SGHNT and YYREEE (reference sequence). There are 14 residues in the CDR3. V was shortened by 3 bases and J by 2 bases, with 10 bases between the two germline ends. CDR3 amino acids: CASSSGPHTDTQYF. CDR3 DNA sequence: TGTGCCAGCAGCTCGGGACCCCACACAGATACGCAGTATTTT.

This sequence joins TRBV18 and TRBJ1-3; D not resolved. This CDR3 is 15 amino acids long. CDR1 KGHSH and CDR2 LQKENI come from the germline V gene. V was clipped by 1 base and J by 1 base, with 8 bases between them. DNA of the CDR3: TGTGCCAGCTCACCACGGGCGGGGTCTGGAAACACCATATATTTT. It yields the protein CASSPRAGSGNTIYF.

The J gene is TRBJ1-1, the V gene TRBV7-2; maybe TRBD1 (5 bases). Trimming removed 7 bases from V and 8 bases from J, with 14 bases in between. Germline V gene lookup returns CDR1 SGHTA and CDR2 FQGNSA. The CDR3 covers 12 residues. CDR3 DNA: TGTGCCAGCAATCCGCAGGGAGGGGAAGCTTTCTTT. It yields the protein CASNPQGGEAFF.

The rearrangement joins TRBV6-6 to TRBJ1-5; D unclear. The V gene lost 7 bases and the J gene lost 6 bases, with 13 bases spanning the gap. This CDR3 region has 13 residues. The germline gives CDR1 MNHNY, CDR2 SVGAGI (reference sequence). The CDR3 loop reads CASNQWVGQPQHF. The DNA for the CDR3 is TGTGCCAGCAACCAATGGGTGGGTCAGCCCCAGCATTTT.

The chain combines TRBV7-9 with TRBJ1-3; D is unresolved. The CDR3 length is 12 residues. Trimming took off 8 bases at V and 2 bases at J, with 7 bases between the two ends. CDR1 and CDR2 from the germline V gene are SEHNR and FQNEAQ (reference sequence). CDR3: CASGSPGNTIYF. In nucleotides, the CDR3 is TGTGCCAGCGGTAGTCCTGGAAACACCATATATTTT.

As DNA, the CDR3 is TGTGCCAGCAGGACCATGGGGGGTGGAAACACCATATATTTT. This translates into CASRTMGGGNTIYF. The genes are TRBV28 and TRBJ1-3, with D tentatively TRBD1 (5 bases). The ends were cut back, 6 bases at V and 3 bases at J, with 12 bases in the middle. This CDR3 is built from 14 residues. Germline values: CDR1 MDHEN, CDR2 SYDVKM.

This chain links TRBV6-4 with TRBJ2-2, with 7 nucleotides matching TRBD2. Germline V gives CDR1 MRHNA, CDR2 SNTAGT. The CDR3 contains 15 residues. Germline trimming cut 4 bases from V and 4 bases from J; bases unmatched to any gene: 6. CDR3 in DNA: TGTGCCAGCAGTGGAAGGGCTAGCGGCACCGGGGAGCTGTTTTTT. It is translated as CASSGRASGTGELFF.

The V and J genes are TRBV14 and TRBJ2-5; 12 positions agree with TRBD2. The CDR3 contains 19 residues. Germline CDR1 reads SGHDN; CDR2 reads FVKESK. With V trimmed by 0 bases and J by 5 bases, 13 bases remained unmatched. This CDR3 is CASSQDTRLAGARGETQYF. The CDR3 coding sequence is TGTGCCAGCAGCCAAGATACCAGACTAGCGGGAGCTCGGGGGGAGACCCAGTACTTC. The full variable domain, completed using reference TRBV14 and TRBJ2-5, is EAGVTQFPSHSVIEKGQTVTLRCDPISGHDNLYWYRRVMGKEIKFLLHFVKESKQDESGMPNNRFLAERTGGTYSTLKVQPAELEDSGVYFCASSQDTRLAGARGETQYFGPGTRLLVL.

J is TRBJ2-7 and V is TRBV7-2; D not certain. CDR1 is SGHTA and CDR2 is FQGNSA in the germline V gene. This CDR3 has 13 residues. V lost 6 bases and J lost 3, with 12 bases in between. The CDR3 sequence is CASSVGPVYEQYF. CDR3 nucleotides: TGTGCCAGCAGTGTAGGACCTGTCTACGAGCAGTACTTC.